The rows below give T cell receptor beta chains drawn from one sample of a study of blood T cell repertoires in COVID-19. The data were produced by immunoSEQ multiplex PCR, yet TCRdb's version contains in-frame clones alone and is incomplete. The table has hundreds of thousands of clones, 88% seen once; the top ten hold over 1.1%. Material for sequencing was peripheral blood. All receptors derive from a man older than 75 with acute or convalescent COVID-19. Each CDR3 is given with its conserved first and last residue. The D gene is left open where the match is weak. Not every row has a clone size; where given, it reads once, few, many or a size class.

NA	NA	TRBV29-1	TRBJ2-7	TGCAGCGCCGTATCAGACACGGGGAACGAGCAGTACTTC	CSAVSDTGNEQYF
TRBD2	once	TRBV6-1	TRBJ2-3	TGTGCCAGCAGCGAACTTAGCGGGGGGGCGACAGATACGCAGTATTTT	CASSELSGGATDTQYF
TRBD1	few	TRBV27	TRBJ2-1	TGTGCCAGCAAAAGAGGACAGGGATTGATTGAGCAGTTCTTC	CASKRGQGLIEQFF
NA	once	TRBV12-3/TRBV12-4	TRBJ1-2	TGTGCCAGCAGTGAGTTGGCTAACTATGGCTACACCTTC	CASSELANYGYTF
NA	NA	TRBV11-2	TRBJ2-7	TGTGCCAGCAGCTCTACGGTAAACTACGAGCAGTACTTC	CASSSTVNYEQYF
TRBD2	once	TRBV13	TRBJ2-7	TGTGCCAGCAGCTTAGAAGGAGCGGGGGAGCAGTACTTC	CASSLEGAGEQYF
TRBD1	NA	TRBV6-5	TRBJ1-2	TGTGCCAGCAGTCCCGACAGGGGGCGTGGCTACACCTTC	CASSPDRGRGYTF
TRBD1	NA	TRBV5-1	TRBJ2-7	TGCGCCAGCAGCTCGGGACAGCTCTACGAGCAGTACTTC	CASSSGQLYEQYF
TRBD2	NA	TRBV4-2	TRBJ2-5	TGTGCCAGCAGCCCTACTAGCGGGAGTCAAGAGACCCAGTACTTC	CASSPTSGSQETQYF
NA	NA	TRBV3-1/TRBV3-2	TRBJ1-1	TGTGCCAGCAGCCGCCGGGACACCTCCGGGGCTGAAGCTTTCTTT	CASSRRDTSGAEAFF
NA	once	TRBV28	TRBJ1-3	TGTGCCAGCAGTCCCTACTCGTATCAGACTAGAAACACCATATATTTT	CASSPYSYQTRNTIYF
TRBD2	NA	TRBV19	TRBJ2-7	TGTGCCAGTAGAGCCAGCGGGAGGACCGACGAGCAGTACTTC	CASRASGRTDEQYF
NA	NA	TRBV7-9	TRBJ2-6	TGTGCCAGCAGCCGAGGAAGCTCTGGGGCCAACGTCCTGACTTTC	CASSRGSSGANVLTF
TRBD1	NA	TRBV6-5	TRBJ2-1	TGTGCCACCTCCAGGGGACAGGGCCGAGATGAGCAGTTCTTC	CATSRGQGRDEQFF
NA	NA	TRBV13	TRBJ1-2	TGTGCCAGCAGCTCCCTAGGAGGCTACACCTTC	CASSSLGGYTF